These 16 T cell receptor beta chains were sequenced from one sample in a study of cytomegalovirus exposure and HLA in healthy donors. PCR used 60 Vbeta primers and 13 Jbeta primers. Produced via immunoSEQ multiplex PCR; TCRdb's table is partial and in-frame only. The profile shows about 160,000 clones, around 84% of them singletons. The sequenced material came from PBMCs. Every receptor here comes from a young man in good health and CMV-seronegative.

This chain connects TRBV28 to TRBJ2-1, with 9 nucleotides matching TRBD2. J was trimmed by 0 bases and V by 3 bases; bases with no gene match: 3. Germline V CDR1 and CDR2: MDHEN, SYDVKM. The CDR3 extends over 16 amino acids. CDR3 residues: CASSLPSGISYNEQFF. The CDR3 DNA reads TGTGCCAGCAGTTTGCCTAGCGGGATCTCCTACAATGAGCAGTTCTTC.

The V gene is TRBV19, the J gene TRBJ1-5; TRBD1 might be the D (5 bases). Germline loops: CDR1 LNHDA, CDR2 SQIVND (reference sequence). With 2 bases removed from V and 11 bases from J, the gap between germline ends came to 16 bases. The CDR3 totals 14 residues. CDR3 residues: CASSILGDGGAQHF. The CDR3 DNA reads as TGTGCCAGTAGTATATTGGGGGACGGAGGGGCCCAGCATTTT.

This chain links TRBV7-3 with TRBJ2-3, with 9 positions matching TRBD2. Germline V CDR1 and CDR2: SGHTA, FQGTGA. The V and J ends lost 5 bases and 5 bases, in that order; junction bases with no gene match: 8. The CDR3 contains 15 residues. DNA for the CDR3: TGTGCCAGCAGCCGTAGCGGGGGACCGGGAGATACGCAGTATTTT. Amino acid sequence: CASSRSGGPGDTQYF.

As DNA, the CDR3 is TGCGCCACTGGTCGAGCCAGGACTAGCACTGAAGCTTTCTTT. This encodes CATGRARTSTEAFF. The V call is TRBV5-1, the J call TRBJ1-1; D not resolved. Germline V CDR1 and CDR2: SGHRS, YFSETQ. The CDR3 covers 14 residues. With 9 bases removed from V and 4 bases from J, the gap between germline ends came to 19 bases.

This chain links TRBV2 with TRBJ2-2, with a tentative D call TRBD2 (6 bases). Germline V gene data show CDR1 as SNHLY and CDR2 as FYNNEI. CDR3 size: 15 residues. Trimming took off 11 bases at V and 1 base at J, with 17 bases between the two ends. The CDR3 loop reads CAGLSEGLNTGELFF. The CDR3 nucleotides read TGTGCCGGACTCTCTGAGGGACTGAACACCGGGGAGCTGTTTTTT.

The rearrangement links TRBV19 to TRBJ1-5; 9 bases agree with TRBD1. The CDR3 is 15 amino acids. Germline loops: CDR1 LNHDA, CDR2 SQIVND (reference sequence). With V trimmed by 7 bases and J by 0 bases, 4 bases remained unmatched. This CDR3 reads CASMRTGDSNQPQHF. The CDR3 region has the DNA TGTGCCAGTATGAGGACAGGGGATAGCAATCAGCCCCAGCATTTT. Full variable domain (rest looked up from reference TRBV19 and TRBJ1-5): DGGITQSPKYLFRKEGQNVTLSCEQNLNHDAMYWYRQDPGQGLRLIYYSQIVNDFQKGDIAEGYSVSREKKESFPLTVTSAQKNPTAFYLCASMRTGDSNQPQHFGDGTRLSIL.

In DNA, the CDR3 is TGTGCCAGCAGTAGGTCCCGCGACGGGCAGCCCCAGCATTTT. Encoded protein: CASSRSRDGQPQHF. The J gene is TRBJ1-5, the V gene TRBV6-5; D unclear. The CDR3 contains 14 residues. The germline V and J ends were trimmed by 5 bases and 7 bases, with 15 bases remaining between them. Germline loops: CDR1 MNHEY, CDR2 SVGAGI.

This sequence joins TRBV9 and TRBJ1-2; D not resolved. With 0 bases removed from V and 9 bases from J, the gap between germline ends came to 18 bases. CDR1 and CDR2 from the germline V gene are SGDLS and YYNGEE. The CDR3 spans 15 residues. Written as DNA, the CDR3 is TGTGCCAGCAGCGTAGGTAGGCCGGGTCCCATTAGCTACACCTTC. It specifies CASSVGRPGPISYTF.

This chain links TRBV4-1 with TRBJ1-2; 11 nucleotides align to TRBD1. The CDR3 is 14 amino acids. Germline loops: CDR1 MGHRA, CDR2 YSYEKL. J was trimmed by 8 bases and V by 3 bases; bases with no gene match: 5. The CDR3 bases are TGCGCCAGCAGCCACCCGGGACAGGGGGACGGCTACACCTTC. As protein: CASSHPGQGDGYTF.

CDR3 sequence: CASSLTASEAFF. In DNA form, the CDR3 reads TGCGCCAGCAGCTTGACAGCCTCAGAAGCTTTCTTT. This chain links TRBV5-1 with TRBJ1-1, with D hard to call. Trimming took 1 base from V and 8 from J, leaving 9 bases between them. Germline V lookup: CDR1 SGHRS, CDR2 YFSETQ. The CDR3 spans 12 residues. The full variable domain, its missing parts supplied by reference TRBV5-1 and TRBJ1-1, is KAGVTQTPRYLIKTRGQQVTLSCSPISGHRSVSWYQQTPGQGLQFLFEYFSETQRNKGNFPGRFSGRQFSNSRSEMNVSTLELGDSALYLCASSLTASEAFFGQGTRLTVV.

The chain employs TRBV6-6 and TRBJ1-2, with D maybe TRBD1 (6 bases). The V gene lost 7 bases and the J gene lost 4 bases, with 19 bases spanning the gap. This CDR3 is 15 amino acids long. Germline CDR1 reads MNHNY; CDR2 reads SVGAGI (reference sequence). CDR3 bases: TGTGCCAGCACCCAAGGGGGGGCACATGGCTATGGCTACACCTTC. Its protein product is CASTQGGAHGYGYTF.

There are a few counts of this clone. This chain joins TRBV6-6 and TRBJ1-1; 7 bases are a match to TRBD1. The CDR3 totals 14 residues. The germline CDR1 and CDR2 sequences are MNHNY and SVGAGI (reference sequence). J lost 0 bases, V lost 4 bases, and 2 bases had no gene match. The CDR3 nucleotides are TGTGCCAGCAGTTGGGGACAGCTGAACACTGAAGCTTTCTTT. It specifies CASSWGQLNTEAFF.

This clone occurred once. The chain has TRBV19 and TRBJ1-5; a weak D match, TRBD1 (5 bases). The CDR3 is 15 residues long. The V gene lost 11 bases and the J gene lost 2 bases, with 19 bases spanning the gap. The germline CDR1 and CDR2 sequences are LNHDA and SQIVND (reference sequence). CDR3 region: CAPRGSGEGNQPQHF. Written as DNA, the CDR3 is TGTGCCCCTCGGGGGAGCGGAGAGGGCAATCAGCCCCAGCATTTT.

The chain is built from TRBV6-1 and TRBJ1-2; TRBD1 matches at 9 bases. V lost 2 bases, J lost 6 bases, and 4 bases stayed unmatched. This CDR3 is 14 amino acids long. Germline V CDR1 and CDR2: MNHNS, SASEGT. The CDR3, as DNA: TGTGCCAGCAGTGAAAGGACAGGGGCTGATGGCTACACCTTC. Translating it yields CASSERTGADGYTF.

The gene calls are TRBV1 and TRBJ2-7; TRBD1, the D gene given by the table, was not confirmed from the DNA. TRBV1 is classified as a pseudogene. This CDR3 is 18 amino acids long. In DNA form, the CDR3 reads TGCACCAGCAGCCAAGGGGGGGAACAGGGGGACGAAGCCTGCGAGCAGTACTTC. The encoded protein is CTSSQGGEQGDEACEQYF.

This chain joins TRBV11-3 and TRBJ2-3; possible D gene TRBD2, 5 bases. The germline gives CDR1 SGHNT, CDR2 YENEEA. The ends were cut back, 3 bases at V and 3 bases at J, with 13 bases in the middle. The CDR3 contains 15 residues. The CDR3: CASSFSVEVTDTQYF. In nucleotides, the CDR3 is TGTGCCAGCAGCTTCTCCGTGGAGGTGACAGATACGCAGTATTTT.